This T cell receptor (beta chain) was obtained from a study of technical replicates of blood from several donors. The CDR3 has 15 amino acids. Germline CDR1 SGHVS, CDR2 FQNEAQ. Trimming removed 5 bases from V and 6 bases from J, with 17 bases in between. TCRdb's copy holds only in-frame clones and misses some; the assay was immunoSEQ multiplex PCR. The sample comprises just over 95,000 clones, roughly 95% of which are singletons, and 0.25% to 0.35% rests with the top ten. The clonotype originates from a human donor in good health. The rearrangement joins TRBV7-8 to TRBJ1-5; no reliable D call. Sequenced input: T cells isolated from PBMCs. The chain's CDR3 is CASSPVGGSRQPQHF. CDR3 in DNA: TGTGCCAGCAGCCCAGTGGGAGGGTCACGTCAGCCCCAGCATTTT.